This TCR beta chain originates from a study of Ad26.COV2.S vaccination and SARS-CoV-2 variants. About the research overall: Doses of Ad26.COV2.S were injected into muscle once or twice, 56 days apart. General study results and limits: Vaccinees reportedly had broad spike-specific CD8+ and CD4+ T cell responses.

CDR3 length equals 12 residues. Trimming took 3 bases from V and 6 from J, leaving 9 bases between them. Germline V gene data show CDR1 as DFQATT and CDR2 as SNEGSKA (reference sequence). A word on this clone: No antigen is known for it.

TCRdb's copy holds only in-frame clones and misses some; the assay was immunoSEQ multiplex PCR. Of 300,000 to 400,000 clones in the sample, about 89% were seen once. Treatment indicated: some 20 received Ad26.COV2.S at low or high dose, single or two shots; about five received placebo; per-sample allocation not given. Sampling occurred on day 63 after the first vaccine or placebo injection. V gene TRBV20-1 combines with J gene TRBJ2-1; possibly TRBD1 for D (5 bases). This specimen consisted of peripheral blood, obtained in a trial of Ad26.COV2.S vaccine versus placebo. This receptor was taken from a person between 18 and 65 years old who received the Ad26.COV2.S COVID-19 vaccine or a placebo. CDR3 in DNA: TGCAGTGCTAGTGCCCAGGGCAATGAGCAGTTCTTC. Its protein is CSASAQGNEQFF.